These 26 T cell receptor beta chains were all obtained from the same sample, sequenced in a study of CD8 T cells in ankylosing spondylitis. Each CDR3 protein gets one entry after TCRdb re-called the 5' RACE reads with MiXCR. The repertoire consists of more than 150,000 distinct CDR3 sequences, with 11% occurring once and the leading ten covering 29%. Specimen: blood, either unsorted or a sorted T cell fraction (not recorded which). These receptors came from a male donor with ankylosing spondylitis or in good health (not recorded which).

This clonotype came up many times. The chain recombines TRBV25-1 with TRBJ1-1; D perhaps matches TRBD1 (5 bases). Trimming took off 2 bases at V and 1 base at J, with 17 bases between the two ends. The CDR3 spans 17 residues. Germline V lookup: CDR1 MGHDK, CDR2 SYGVNS. The CDR3 sequence is CASSEASVRGPNTEAFF. CDR3 nucleotides: TGTGCCAGCAGTGAAGCCTCAGTCCGGGGACCGAACACTGAAGCTTTCTTT.

This clonotype came up many times. The rearrangement uses TRBV24-1 and TRBJ2-1, with 8 bases that match TRBD1. The V gene end was trimmed by 3 bases and the J gene end by 2 bases; junction bases not matched to a gene: 2. The CDR3 consists of 15 residues. Per germline, CDR1 KGHDR and CDR2 SFDVKD. This CDR3 reads CATSDMGQAYNEQFF. The DNA of the CDR3 is TGTGCCACCAGTGATATGGGACAGGCCTACAATGAGCAGTTCTTC.

This clonotype was seen ten or more times. V gene TRBV15 combines with J gene TRBJ1-1, with D perhaps TRBD1 (5 bases). V was pared by 3 bases and J by 2 bases, with 19 bases between. The CDR3 is made up of 17 amino acids. CDR1 is LNHNV, CDR2 YYDKDF, per germline (reference sequence). The CDR3 here is CATSRTRVRGQNTEAFF. The CDR3 bases are TGTGCCACCAGCAGGACCCGGGTGAGGGGCCAAAACACTGAAGCTTTCTTT.

Comments on this clonotype: A clone one base away is much larger, so this may be a read error. The V gene is TRBV20-1, the J gene TRBJ2-6, with a possible D match to TRBD1 (5 bases). Germline CDR1 reads DFQATT; CDR2 reads SNEGSKA (reference sequence). This CDR3 contains 14 residues. CDR3 sequence: CSARVGSGANALTF. The CDR3 DNA is TGCAGTGCCCGTGTGGGATCTGGGGCCAACGCCCTGACTTTC.

This clonotype occurred many times. The chain employs TRBV12-3 or TRBV12-4 and TRBJ1-3; 7 positions agree with TRBD1. The length of the CDR3 is 15 residues. V lost 3 bases and J lost 1; bases outside the gene matches: 3. Written as DNA, the CDR3 is TGTGCCAGCAGTTTTACAGGGGTTTCTGGAAACACCATATATTTT. Translated, it gives CASSFTGVSGNTIYF.

This clonotype was seen ten or more times. The V call is TRBV20-1, the J call TRBJ2-5; maybe TRBD1 (6 bases). CDR1 and CDR2 from the germline V gene are DFQATT and SNEGSKA (reference sequence). There are 14 residues in the CDR3. The ends were cut back, 3 bases at V and 6 bases at J, with 17 bases in the middle. CDR3 sequence (DNA): TGCAGTGCTAGGCCCTATACAGGGCCGAAGACCCAGTACTTC. Translation: CSARPYTGPKTQYF.

This clonotype was found many times. This chain joins TRBV12-3 or TRBV12-4 and TRBJ1-5; 7 nucleotides line up with TRBD1. The CDR3 loop spans 16 amino acids. J was trimmed by 2 bases and V by 3 bases; bases with no gene match: 7. CDR3 sequence: CASSFRSGQGNQPQHF. The CDR3 coding sequence is TGTGCCAGCAGTTTTCGGTCCGGACAGGGCAATCAGCCCCAGCATTTT.

This clonotype has ten or more counts. An end of the junction does not agree with germline; a read error may underlie this. This chain connects TRBV12-3 or TRBV12-4 to TRBJ2-3, with TRBD1 identical over 7 bases. The CDR3 contains 13 residues. The CDR3 DNA sequence: TGCGCCAGCAGTTTACAGGGGACGGATACGCAGTATTTT. It translates to CASSLQGTDTQYF.

This clonotype was counted at least ten times. The chain joins TRBV5-1 to TRBJ2-1; D is uncertain. V lost 1 base, J lost 9 bases, and 8 bases lay in between. Germline CDR1 reads SGHRS; CDR2 reads YFSETQ. The CDR3 has 12 amino acids. As DNA, the CDR3 is TGCGCCAGCAGCTTGTTGGGTACTGAGCAGTTCTTC. Protein product: CASSLLGTEQFF. Drawing the rest from reference TRBV5-1 and TRBJ2-1, the complete variable domain is KAGVTQTPRYLIKTRGQQVTLSCSPISGHRSVSWYQQTPGQGLQFLFEYFSETQRNKGNFPGRFSGRQFSNSRSEMNVSTLELGDSALYLCASSLLGTEQFFGPGTRLTVL.

This clonotype was detected only a few times. The chain links TRBV5-6 to TRBJ1-2; 12 positions agree with TRBD1. This CDR3 has 16 amino acids. Germline V gives CDR1 SGHDT, CDR2 YYEEEE. With 3 bases clipped from V and 2 bases from J, the junction kept 5 bases outside the gene matches. The CDR3 spells CASSWGQGAFNYGYTF. CDR3 DNA sequence: TGTGCCAGCAGCTGGGGACAGGGGGCGTTCAACTATGGCTACACCTTC.

This clonotype was observed at least ten times. The CDR3, as DNA: TGCAGCGTGGGGACAGGTATAGGTGAGCAGTTCTTC. Translating it yields CSVGTGIGEQFF. V gene TRBV29-1 combines with J gene TRBJ2-1, with 8 bases fitting TRBD1. The CDR3 has 12 residues. The germline CDR1 and CDR2 sequences are SQVTM and ANQGSEA. Germline trimming cut 6 bases from V and 9 bases from J; bases unmatched to any gene: 7.

At least ten counts were recorded for this clonotype. V and J are TRBV5-1 and TRBJ2-1, with 7 positions matching TRBD2. Germline-derived CDR1 and CDR2 are SGHRS and YFSETQ. The ends lost 4 bases at V and 7 bases at J; junction bases unmatched: 20. CDR3 length: 18 residues. The CDR3 spells CASSPVSPAGVFNNEQFF. The CDR3 DNA reads TGCGCCAGCAGCCCTGTGTCCCCTGCGGGAGTGTTTAATAATGAGCAGTTCTTC.

As regards this clonotype: One base away lies a much larger clone, so this may be a sequencing read error. The chain has TRBV4-3 and TRBJ2-1; 12 nucleotides align to TRBD2. Looked up from germline, CDR1 is LGHNA and CDR2 is YSLEER. The CDR3 has 17 amino acids. The CDR3 loop is CASSLASGGVTYSEQFF. The CDR3 nucleotides are TGCGCCAGCAGCCTTGCTAGCGGGGGGGTAACCTACAGTGAGCAGTTCTTC.

This clonotype was counted ten times or more. The chain has TRBV29-1 and TRBJ2-1; 9 nucleotides align to TRBD2. Germline V CDR1 and CDR2: SQVTM, ANQGSEA. CDR3 length: 13 residues. J gave up 7 bases and V 1 base, and 2 bases lay outside the gene matches. The CDR3 coding sequence is TGCAGCGTTGAAGTAACTAGCGGGAATGAGCAGTTCTTC. This translates into CSVEVTSGNEQFF.

This clonotype was picked up many times. The CDR3 sequence: CSARDLTSGYNEQFF. The CDR3 DNA reads as TGCAGTGCTAGAGATCTGACTAGCGGGTACAATGAGCAGTTCTTC. The rearrangement links TRBV20-1 to TRBJ2-1, with 10 bases fitting TRBD2. The junction had 3 bases not matched to a gene; V was cut back by 0 bases and J by 4 bases. CDR1 and CDR2 (germline): DFQATT, SNEGSKA (reference sequence). The CDR3 has 15 amino acids.

This clonotype was counted a few times. The gene calls are TRBV2 and TRBJ1-5; weak D call: TRBD1 (5 bases). V lost 4 bases and J 0 bases, leaving 10 bases between the germline ends. The CDR3 contains 15 residues. Per the germline V gene, CDR1 is SNHLY and CDR2 is FYNNEI. CDR3 coding DNA: TGTGCCAGCAGTGTTGGGACGGTTAGCAATCAGCCCCAGCATTTT. It encodes CASSVGTVSNQPQHF. Drawing the rest from reference TRBV2 and TRBJ1-5, the complete variable domain is EPEVTQTPSHQVTQMGQEVILRCVPISNHLYFYWYRQILGQKVEFLVSFYNNEISEKSEIFDDQFSVERPDGSNFTLKIRSTKLEDSAMYFCASSVGTVSNQPQHFGDGTRLSIL.

This clonotype was counted between two and nine times. J is TRBJ2-6 and V is TRBV6-1, with no clear D. The CDR3 consists of 13 residues. CDR1 and CDR2 from the germline V gene are MNHNS and SASEGT. The V end was cut by 6 bases, the J end by 4 bases, with 7 bases between. The CDR3 loop reads CASSTLGANVLTF. CDR3 DNA sequence: TGTGCCAGCAGCACGTTGGGGGCCAACGTCCTGACTTTC.

This sequence joins TRBV9 and TRBJ2-7; 9 nucleotides match TRBD1. This CDR3 spans 17 amino acids. Germline CDR1 SGDLS, CDR2 YYNGEE. Trimming cost V 2 bases and J 3 bases; bases outside gene matches: 12. CDR3 in DNA: TGTGCCAGCAGCGTTATAGGGGGGGACAGGGACTTCTACGAGCAGTACTTC. It yields the protein CASSVIGGDRDFYEQYF.

This clonotype occurred many times. The junction and the germline gene differ at one end; a read error may be behind it. The chain couples TRBV29-1 to TRBJ2-5; no firm D call. This CDR3 spans 15 amino acids. Germline CDR1 is SQVTM and CDR2 is ANQGSEA. CDR3 residues: CGVEDLYSQQETQYF. CDR3 coding DNA: TGCGGCGTTGAAGATCTCTACAGCCAACAAGAGACCCAGTACTTC.

To note about this clonotype: This may arise from a read error, as a much more abundant clone is one base away. The CDR3 sequence: CASSIRVAESYGSSEQYF. CDR3 sequence (DNA): TGTGCCAGTAGTATTCGAGTGGCAGAATCTTACGGCTCCTCCGAGCAGTACTTC. The chain employs TRBV19 and TRBJ2-7; no definite D call. The CDR3 consists of 18 residues. Germline CDR1 is LNHDA and CDR2 is SQIVND (reference sequence).

The table lists this clonotype with many counts. The chain combines TRBV6-1 with TRBJ1-2, with D perhaps matching TRBD1 (5 bases). The CDR3 consists of 15 residues. V lost 6 bases to trimming and J lost 2 bases, with 16 bases between them. CDR1 MNHNS and CDR2 SASEGT come from the germline V gene. The DNA for the CDR3 is TGTGCCAGCAGGGGCGAGGGGACCAGAAACTATGGCTACACCTTC. The encoded protein is CASRGEGTRNYGYTF.

This clonotype has at least ten counts. This sequence joins TRBV5-1 and TRBJ2-1; 7 nucleotides align to TRBD2. The CDR3 totals 15 residues. CDR1 SGHRS and CDR2 YFSETQ come from the germline V gene. Unmatched junction bases numbered 7, after V lost 0 bases and J lost 7 bases. Here the CDR3 DNA reads TGCGCCAGCAGCTTGGCCTCTGCTAGCGGAAATGAGCAGTTCTTC. Its translation: CASSLASASGNEQFF.

This clonotype was counted ten times or more. Here the CDR3 reads CASSRTSEDGSGTQYF. The CDR3 nucleotides are TGCGCCAGCAGCCGCACTAGCGAGGATGGATCTGGTACGCAGTATTTT. The genes are TRBV5-1 and TRBJ2-3, with 7 nucleotides matching TRBD2. The CDR3 contains 16 residues. Germline V gene lookup returns CDR1 SGHRS and CDR2 YFSETQ. Trimming at V came to 4 bases and at J to 8 bases, leaving 16 bases not matched to a gene. Full variable domain (outside the CDR3, taken from reference TRBV5-1 and TRBJ2-3): KAGVTQTPRYLIKTRGQQVTLSCSPISGHRSVSWYQQTPGQGLQFLFEYFSETQRNKGNFPGRFSGRQFSNSRSEMNVSTLELGDSALYLCASSRTSEDGSGTQYFGPGTRLTVL.

This clonotype was recorded many times. V usage is TRBV5-1 and J usage is TRBJ2-3; D may be TRBD2 (7 bases). In germline, CDR1 is SGHRS, CDR2 YFSETQ. The CDR3 is 16 amino acids. Deletions cut 0 bases from V and 4 bases from J, with 15 bases between. The CDR3 spells CASSLAGGQVADTQYF. The CDR3, as DNA: TGCGCCAGCAGCTTGGCCGGGGGGCAGGTCGCAGATACGCAGTATTTT. Based on the CDR3 plus reference TRBV5-1 and TRBJ2-3, the full variable domain is KAGVTQTPRYLIKTRGQQVTLSCSPISGHRSVSWYQQTPGQGLQFLFEYFSETQRNKGNFPGRFSGRQFSNSRSEMNVSTLELGDSALYLCASSLAGGQVADTQYFGPGTRLTVL.

V and J are TRBV20-1 and TRBJ1-2; D remains ambiguous. Per germline, CDR1 DFQATT and CDR2 SNEGSKA (reference sequence). The CDR3 is 16 amino acids. Trimming shortened V by 3 bases and J by 1 base, and 18 bases separated the two germline ends. The CDR3 DNA is TGCAGTGCTAGCCCCGCAAGGCCCCAGTTTAACTATGGCTACACCTTC. This encodes CSASPARPQFNYGYTF.

This clonotype was counted only a few times. The chain recombines TRBV12-3 or TRBV12-4 with TRBJ1-5, with 12 bases lining up with TRBD1. V was clipped by 5 bases and J by 6 bases; unmatched bases: 8. The CDR3 loop spans 16 amino acids. CDR3 sequence: CASSLSGTGGVQPQHF. As DNA, the CDR3 is TGTGCCAGCAGTCTCTCCGGGACAGGGGGCGTTCAGCCCCAGCATTTT.